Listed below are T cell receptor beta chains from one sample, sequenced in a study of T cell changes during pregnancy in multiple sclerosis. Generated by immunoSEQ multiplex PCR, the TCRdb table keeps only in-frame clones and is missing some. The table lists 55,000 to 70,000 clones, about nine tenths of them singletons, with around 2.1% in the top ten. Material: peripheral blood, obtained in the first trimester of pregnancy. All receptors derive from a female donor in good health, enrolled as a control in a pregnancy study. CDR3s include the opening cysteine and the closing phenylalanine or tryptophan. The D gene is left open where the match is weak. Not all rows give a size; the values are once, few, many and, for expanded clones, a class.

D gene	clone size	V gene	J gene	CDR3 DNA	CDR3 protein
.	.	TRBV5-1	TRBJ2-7	TGCGCCAGCAGCTTGTGGCAACGGTCGGGCGAGCAGTACTTC	CASSLWQRSGEQYF
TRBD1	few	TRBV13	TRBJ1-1	TGTGCCAGCAGCCTACAGGGGCCATTGAACACTGAAGCTTTCTTT	CASSLQGPLNTEAFF
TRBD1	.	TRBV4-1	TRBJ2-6	TGCGCCAGCAGCCAAGCATCTAGGGGGCGGGGGGCCAACGTCCTGACTTTC	CASSQASRGRGANVLTF
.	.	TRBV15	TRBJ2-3	TGTGCCACCAGCAGATTAGACACTGTAGATACGCAGTATTTT	CATSRLDTVDTQYF
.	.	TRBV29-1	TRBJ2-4	TGCAGCGTTGAAGATCGGGACATTCAGTACTTC	CSVEDRDIQYF
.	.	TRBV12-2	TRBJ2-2	TGTGCCCTAAGGGGTCAGAACACCGGGGAGCTGTTTTTT	CALRGQNTGELFF
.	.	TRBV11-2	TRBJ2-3	TGTGCCAGCAGCCCTAGGCTAGGGAAGGGGCCAGATACGCAGTATTTT	CASSPRLGKGPDTQYF
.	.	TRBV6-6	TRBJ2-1	TGTGCCAGCAGGCCGGGACATGGGGCGGAGAATGAGCAGTTCTTC	CASRPGHGAENEQFF
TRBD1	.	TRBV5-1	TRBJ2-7	TGCGCCAGCAGCTACTTGACAGGGGAACCCTACGAGCAGTACTTC	CASSYLTGEPYEQYF
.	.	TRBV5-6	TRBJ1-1	TGTGCCAGCAGCTTAGGGAGCACTGAAGCTTTCTTT	CASSLGSTEAFF
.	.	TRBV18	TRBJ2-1	TGTGCCAGCTCACCAGCTAGGCGGAATGAGCAGTTCTTC	CASSPARRNEQFF
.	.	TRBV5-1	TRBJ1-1	TGCGCCAGCAGCCCGCCCCGGCAGGGAGGAACTGAAGCTTTCTTT	CASSPPRQGGTEAFF
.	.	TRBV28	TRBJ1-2	TGTGCCAGCAGTTGGGGGGATCGGGGCCCTGGCTACACCTTC	CASSWGDRGPGYTF
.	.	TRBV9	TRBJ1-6	TGTGCCAGCAGCGTAGGGTTGGAGAATTCACCCCTCCACTTT	CASSVGLENSPLHF
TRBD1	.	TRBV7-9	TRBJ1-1	TGTGCCAGCAGCATTGACAGGGTGATAGCTTTCTTT	CASSIDRVIAFF
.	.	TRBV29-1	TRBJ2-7	TGCAGCGTCACCCGGGATGGGCCCGAGCAGTACTTC	CSVTRDGPEQYF
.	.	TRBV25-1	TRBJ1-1	TGTGCCAGCAGTGTAGGGGACACTGAAGCTTTCTTT	CASSVGDTEAFF
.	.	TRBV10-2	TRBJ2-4	TGCGCCAGCAGTACAGGCCAGGGCAAAAACATTCAGTACTTC	CASSTGQGKNIQYF
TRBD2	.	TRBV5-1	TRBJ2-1	TGCGCCAGCAGCTTGGTGGCTAGCGGGAGTGGTGAGCAGTTCTTC	CASSLVASGSGEQFF
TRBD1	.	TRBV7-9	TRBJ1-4	TGTGCCAGCAGCACCGTACAGGGGGCGCGTGAAAAACTGTTTTTT	CASSTVQGAREKLFF
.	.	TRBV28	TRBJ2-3	TGTGCCAGCAGTTTAACTTCAGATACGCAGTATTTT	CASSLTSDTQYF
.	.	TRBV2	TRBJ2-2	TGTGCCAGCAAGAGCTGGGCCACCGGGGAGCTGTTTTTT	CASKSWATGELFF
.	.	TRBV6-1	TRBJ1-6	TGTGCCGTCAGGGGCGGGGGCTATAATTCACCCCTCCACTTT	CAVRGGGYNSPLHF
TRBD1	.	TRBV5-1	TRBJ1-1	TGCGCCAGCAGCCCGGAGGGACAGTCGAACACTGAAGCTTTCTTT	CASSPEGQSNTEAFF
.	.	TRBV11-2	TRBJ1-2	TGTGCCAGCAGCTCCGTATCGTCGGTTAACTATGGCTACACCTTC	CASSSVSSVNYGYTF
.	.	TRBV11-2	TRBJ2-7	TGTGCCAGCACCGTCTCCCCGACAGGCTACGAGCAGTACTTC	CASTVSPTGYEQYF
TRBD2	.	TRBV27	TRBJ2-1	TGTGCCAGCAACCATCTTCTCAGCGGGAGGGCCCAGGCCAATGAGCAGTTCTTC	CASNHLLSGRAQANEQFF
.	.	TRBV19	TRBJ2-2	TGTGCCAGTAGTATGTGGCCCGGGACCGGGGAGCTGTTTTTT	CASSMWPGTGELFF
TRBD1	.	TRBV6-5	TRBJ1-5	TGTGCCAGCAGTTACGGCGGGACAGGGGTTGGCCAGCCCCAGCATTTT	CASSYGGTGVGQPQHF
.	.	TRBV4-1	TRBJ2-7	TGCGCCAGCAGCCAAGACGGTAGTGTTAGAGGGTACGAGCAGTACTTC	CASSQDGSVRGYEQYF
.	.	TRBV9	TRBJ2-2	TGTGCCAGCAGCGCCCCGAGCAGGCATGAGCTGTTTTTT	CASSAPSRHELFF
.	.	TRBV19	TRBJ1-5	TGTGCCAGTAGTATCGGGAGGGGAGGTCAGCCCCAGCATTTT	CASSIGRGGQPQHF
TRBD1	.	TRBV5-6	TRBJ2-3	TGTGCCAGCAGCTTCCCCAAAACCGGGACAGGATCAAGAGATACGCAGTATTTT	CASSFPKTGTGSRDTQYF
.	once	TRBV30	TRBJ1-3	TGTGCCTGGAGTGCCACTGGAAACACCATATATTTT	CAWSATGNTIYF
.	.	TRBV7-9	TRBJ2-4	TGTGCCAGCAGCTCAAATACCGGGGGCATTCAGTACTTC	CASSSNTGGIQYF
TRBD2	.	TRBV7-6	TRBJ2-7	TGTGCCAGCAGCTTAAGAGGCGGGAGGTCCAACTACGAGCAGTACTTC	CASSLRGGRSNYEQYF
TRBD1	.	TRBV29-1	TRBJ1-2	TGCAGCGTTGTAGTTAACAGGGGATCCTATGGCTACACCTTC	CSVVVNRGSYGYTF
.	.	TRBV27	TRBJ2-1	TGTGCCAGCAGTTTGTTGGCAGTTAATGAGCAGTTCTTC	CASSLLAVNEQFF
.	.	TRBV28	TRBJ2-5	TGTGCCAGCAGTTTTGTGGGGTTTTCGCGGGATATACTGGAGACCCAGTACTTC	CASSFVGFSRDILETQYF
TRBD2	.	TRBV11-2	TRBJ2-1	TGTGCCAGCAGCTTGTCACCGGAGACTAGCGGGAGGGCCTACAATGAGCAGTTCTTC	CASSLSPETSGRAYNEQFF
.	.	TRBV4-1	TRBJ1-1	TGCGCCAGCAGCCAAGATCCACAGGGGAACACTGAAGCTTTCTTT	CASSQDPQGNTEAFF
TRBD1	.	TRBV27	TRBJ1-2	TGTGCCAGCAGGACAGGGGGGGGTAACTATGGCTACACCTTC	CASRTGGGNYGYTF
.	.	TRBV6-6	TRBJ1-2	TGTGCCAGCGGCCAGGACTATGGCTACACCTTC	CASGQDYGYTF
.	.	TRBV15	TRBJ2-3	TGTGCCACCAGCAGGGACCAAGCGGGTGATACGCAGTATTTT	CATSRDQAGDTQYF
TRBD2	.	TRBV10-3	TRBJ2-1	TGTGCCATCGGGAGTACGGGGGGTGAGCAGTTCTTC	CAIGSTGGEQFF
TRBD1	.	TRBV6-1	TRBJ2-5	TGTGCCAGCAGTGTTGTTGTCGGGGGACAGGGGGGAGAGACCCAGTACTTC	CASSVVVGGQGGETQYF
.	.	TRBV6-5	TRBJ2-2	TGTGCCAGCAGTCCACAATTCCTCCGGGAGCTGTTTTTT	CASSPQFLRELFF
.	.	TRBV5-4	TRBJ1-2	TGTGCCAGCAGCTTAGGACCTCTGGAGGCGAGAGGCTACACCTTC	CASSLGPLEARGYTF
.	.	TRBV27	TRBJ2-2	TGTGCCAGCAGTTTTCTCGCGGGAAACACCGGGGAGCTGTTTTTT	CASSFLAGNTGELFF
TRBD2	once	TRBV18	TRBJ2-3	TGTGCCAGCTCCCGGACTAGCGGAGATACGCAGTATTTT	CASSRTSGDTQYF
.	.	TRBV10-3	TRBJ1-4	TGTGCCATCAGCTCGACTAATGAAAAACTGTTTTTT	CAISSTNEKLFF
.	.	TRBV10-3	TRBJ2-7	TGTGCCATCAGTGGGGGGAACGGGAGACTCTCCTTCTACGAGCAGTACTTC	CAISGGNGRLSFYEQYF
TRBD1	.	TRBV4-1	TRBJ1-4	TGCGCCAGCAGTGACACAGGGGGGACTAATGAAAAACTGTTTTTT	CASSDTGGTNEKLFF
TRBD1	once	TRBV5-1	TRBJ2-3	TGCGCCAGCAGCTGGGGGACAGGGACAGATACGCAGTATTTT	CASSWGTGTDTQYF
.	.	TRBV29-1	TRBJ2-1	TGCAGCGGAAGGAGGTTAAATGAGCAGTTCTTC	CSGRRLNEQFF
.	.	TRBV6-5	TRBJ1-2	TGTGCCAGCAGTGTAAACGAGGACTTCTACACCTTC	CASSVNEDFYTF
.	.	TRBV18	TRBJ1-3	TGTGCCAGCCGGAGTTCGGGAAACACCATATATTTT	CASRSSGNTIYF